These 13 T cell receptor beta chains were all obtained from the same sample, sequenced in a study of cytomegalovirus exposure and HLA in healthy donors. 60 Vbeta and 13 Jbeta primers were used in PCR. Measured with immunoSEQ multiplex PCR; TCRdb has only the in-frame clones, and not every one. This sample yields more than 75,000 clones, of which 70% to 85% are seen a single time; about 9.1% belongs to the top ten. Sequenced sample: PBMCs. The receptors shown here come from a man aged 35 to 55 in good health and CMV-seropositive.

The chain has TRBV28 and TRBJ1-5; 7 nucleotides agree with TRBD1. The CDR3 consists of 13 residues. Trimming took 6 bases from V and 6 from J; bases not matched to a gene: 5. The germline V gene has CDR1 MDHEN and CDR2 SYDVKM. The CDR3: CASRTGTGQPQHF. CDR3 DNA sequence: TGTGCCAGCAGGACAGGGACGGGTCAGCCCCAGCATTTT.

This rearrangement joins TRBV27 to TRBJ2-5; TRBD1 matches 8 bases. The CDR3 contains 16 residues. CDR1 is MNHEY and CDR2 is SMNVEV in the germline V gene (reference sequence). After removal of 6 bases from V and 4 bases from J, the junction contained 13 bases not matched to a gene. Here the CDR3 DNA reads TGTGCCAGCAGATTCTCCCTGACAGGGGCTGGAGAGACCCAGTACTTC. Protein sequence: CASRFSLTGAGETQYF.

This chain joins TRBV2 and TRBJ2-1, with 13 bases fitting TRBD2. V lost 4 bases, J lost 10 bases, and 7 bases stayed unmatched. The CDR3 length is 15 residues. Per germline, CDR1 SNHLY and CDR2 FYNNEI. The CDR3 region has the DNA TGTGCCAGCAGTGCGACTAGCGGGGGGAGTCGAGAGCAGTTCTTC. It yields the protein CASSATSGGSREQFF. Full variable domain (remainder filled in from reference TRBV2 and TRBJ2-1): EPEVTQTPSHQVTQMGQEVILRCVPISNHLYFYWYRQILGQKVEFLVSFYNNEISEKSEIFDDQFSVERPDGSNFTLKIRSTKLEDSAMYFCASSATSGGSREQFFGPGTRLTVL.

The rearrangement links TRBV28 to TRBJ1-5; D is uncertain. The CDR3 is made up of 12 amino acids. CDR1 and CDR2 (germline): MDHEN, SYDVKM. V was clipped by 7 bases and J by 5 bases, with 9 bases between them. CDR3 amino acids: CASNGEYQPQHF. The CDR3 DNA reads TGTGCCAGCAACGGGGAGTATCAGCCCCAGCATTTT.

The chain couples TRBV30 to TRBJ2-5; weak D call: TRBD1 (5 bases). Germline assignment: CDR1 GTSNPN and CDR2 SVGIG (reference sequence). This CDR3 is 13 amino acids long. V was trimmed by 0 bases and J by 4 bases, leaving 9 bases between them. CDR3 sequence reads: CAWSVKGIETQYF. DNA of the CDR3: TGTGCCTGGAGTGTCAAGGGGATAGAGACCCAGTACTTC.

The chain recombines TRBV28 with TRBJ2-1, with 9 bases fitting TRBD1. The CDR3 has 16 amino acids. Germline CDR1 is MDHEN and CDR2 is SYDVKM. J was trimmed by 6 bases and V by 6 bases; bases with no gene match: 12. In DNA, the CDR3 is TGTGCCAGCAGACCCCCCACAGGGGGCAGACGCAATGAGCAGTTCTTC. Translating gives CASRPPTGGRRNEQFF.

The chain recombines TRBV9 with TRBJ2-7, with D possibly matching TRBD1 (6 bases). This CDR3 spans 14 amino acids. With 0 bases removed from V and 3 bases from J, the gap between germline ends came to 10 bases. CDR1 is SGDLS, CDR2 YYNGEE, per germline. The DNA for the CDR3 is TGTGCCAGCAGCGTAGTGGAAGGGGGCTACGAGCAGTACTTC. Its protein is CASSVVEGGYEQYF.

The sample holds a few counts of this clone. This chain's CDR3 is CASSERTGATEAFF. As DNA, the CDR3 is TGTGCCAGCAGTGAAAGGACAGGGGCTACTGAAGCTTTCTTT. The rearrangement uses TRBV2 and TRBJ1-1, with TRBD1 matching 9 bases. This CDR3 contains 14 residues. V dropped 2 bases and J dropped 5; count of bases not matched to a gene: 3. Germline V CDR1 and CDR2: SNHLY, FYNNEI.

V gene TRBV28 combines with J gene TRBJ2-7; 15 bases are shared with TRBD2. Germline loops: CDR1 MDHEN, CDR2 SYDVKM. Trimming took 3 bases from V and 5 from J; bases not matched to a gene: 8. The CDR3 length is 17 residues. CDR3 DNA: TGTGCCAGCAGTTTGACGGGACTAGCGGGGGGTGGGGACGAGCAGTACTTC. Its translation is CASSLTGLAGGGDEQYF.

The chain recombines TRBV25-1 with TRBJ1-1, with D possibly being TRBD1 (6 bases). The CDR3 sequence is 15 residues long. The germline V gene has CDR1 MGHDK and CDR2 SYGVNS. Trimming left V 1 base short and J 1 base short, with 10 bases between. Written as DNA, the CDR3 is TGTGCCAGCAGTGAATTTAGGGGGGGGAACACTGAAGCTTTCTTT. As protein: CASSEFRGGNTEAFF.

The rearrangement joins TRBV2 to TRBJ1-5; D not resolved. Trimming removed 3 bases from V and 6 bases from J, with 12 bases in between. The germline V gene has CDR1 SNHLY and CDR2 FYNNEI. The CDR3 extends over 14 amino acids. CDR3 amino acids: CASSDLRVGQPQHF. CDR3 DNA: TGTGCCAGCAGTGATCTGAGGGTTGGTCAGCCCCAGCATTTT.

The chain has TRBV6-6 and TRBJ1-4; D is undetermined. This CDR3 has 14 residues. V lost 1 base, J lost 4 bases, and 7 bases lay in between. Germline-derived CDR1 and CDR2 are MNHNY and SVGAGI (reference sequence). The CDR3 DNA is TGTGCCAGCAGTTACTTCGGGGTTAATGAAAAACTGTTTTTT. Its protein is CASSYFGVNEKLFF.

The chain uses TRBV28 and TRBJ2-7, with D possibly matching TRBD2 (6 bases). Trimming took 3 bases from V and 2 from J, leaving 14 bases between them. Germline CDR1 reads MDHEN; CDR2 reads SYDVKM. CDR3 length: 15 amino acids. CDR3 residues: CASSLGGLPPYEQYF. CDR3 nucleotide sequence: TGTGCCAGCAGTTTGGGGGGATTACCCCCCTACGAGCAGTACTTC.